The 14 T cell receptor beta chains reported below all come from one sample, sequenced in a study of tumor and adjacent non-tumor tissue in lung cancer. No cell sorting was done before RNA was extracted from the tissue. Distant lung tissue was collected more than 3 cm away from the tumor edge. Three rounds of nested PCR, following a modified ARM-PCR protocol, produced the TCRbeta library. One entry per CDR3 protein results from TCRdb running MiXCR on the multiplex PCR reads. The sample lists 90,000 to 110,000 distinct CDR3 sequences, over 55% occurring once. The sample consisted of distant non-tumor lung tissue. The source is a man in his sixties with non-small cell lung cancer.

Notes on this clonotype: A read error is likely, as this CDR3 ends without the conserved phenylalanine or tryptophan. The CDR3 DNA reads TGCAGCGTTGAAATACAGAGGGCGATCGACAATGAGCAGTTCTTA. It yields the protein CSVEIQRAIDNEQFL. The rearrangement uses TRBV29-1 and TRBJ2-1; maybe TRBD2 (5 bases). The length of the CDR3 is 15 residues. Trimming removed 2 bases from V and 5 bases from J, with 16 bases in between. Looked up from germline, CDR1 is SQVTM and CDR2 is ANQGSEA.

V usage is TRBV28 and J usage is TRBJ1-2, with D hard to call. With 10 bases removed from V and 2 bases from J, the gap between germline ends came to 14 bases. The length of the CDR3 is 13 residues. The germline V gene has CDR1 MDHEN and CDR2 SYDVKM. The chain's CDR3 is CAIAPPGNYGYTF. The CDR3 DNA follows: TGTGCCATAGCACCTCCGGGAAACTATGGCTACACCTTC.

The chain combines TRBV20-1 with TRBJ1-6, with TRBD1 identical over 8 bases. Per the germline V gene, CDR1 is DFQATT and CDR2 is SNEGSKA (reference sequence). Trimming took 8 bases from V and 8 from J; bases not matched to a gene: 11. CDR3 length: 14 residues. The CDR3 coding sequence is TGCAGTACTCTAGGACAGGGCACATATTCACCCCTCCACTTT. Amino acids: CSTLGQGTYSPLHF.

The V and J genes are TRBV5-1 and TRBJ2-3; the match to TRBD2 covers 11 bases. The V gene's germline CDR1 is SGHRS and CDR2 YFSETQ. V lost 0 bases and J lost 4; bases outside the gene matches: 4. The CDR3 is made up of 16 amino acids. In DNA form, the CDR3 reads TGCGCCAGCAGCTTGGATTTAGCGGGAGGGTCAGATACGCAGTATTTT. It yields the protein CASSLDLAGGSDTQYF.

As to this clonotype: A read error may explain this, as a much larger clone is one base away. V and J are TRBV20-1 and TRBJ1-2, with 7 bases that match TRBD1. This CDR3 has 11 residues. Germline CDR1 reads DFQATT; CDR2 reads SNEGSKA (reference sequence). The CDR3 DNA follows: TGCGGTGCATATACAGGGGATGGCTACACCTTC. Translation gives CGAYTGDGYTF.

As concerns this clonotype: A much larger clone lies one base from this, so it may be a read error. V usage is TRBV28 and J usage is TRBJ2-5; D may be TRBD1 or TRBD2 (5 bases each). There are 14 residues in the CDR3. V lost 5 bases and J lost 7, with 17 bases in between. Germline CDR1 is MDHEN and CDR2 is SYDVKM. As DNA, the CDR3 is TGTGCCAGCAGTCACCCCTCGGGACGAGGGACCCAGTACTTC. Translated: CASSHPSGRGTQYF.

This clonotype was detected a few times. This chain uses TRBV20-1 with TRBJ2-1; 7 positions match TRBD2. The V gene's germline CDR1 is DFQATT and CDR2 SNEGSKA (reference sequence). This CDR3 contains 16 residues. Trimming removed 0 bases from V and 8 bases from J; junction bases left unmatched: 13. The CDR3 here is CSARDSGGGIVDEQFF. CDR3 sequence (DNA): TGCAGTGCTAGAGATTCTGGCGGGGGTATTGTGGATGAGCAGTTCTTC.

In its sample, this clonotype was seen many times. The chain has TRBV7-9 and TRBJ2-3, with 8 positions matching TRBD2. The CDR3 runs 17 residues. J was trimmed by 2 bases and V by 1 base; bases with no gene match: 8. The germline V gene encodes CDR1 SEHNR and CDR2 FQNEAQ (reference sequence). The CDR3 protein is CASSLGLAFGITDTQYF. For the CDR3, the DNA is TGTGCCAGCAGCTTAGGACTAGCGTTTGGTATCACAGATACGCAGTATTTT.

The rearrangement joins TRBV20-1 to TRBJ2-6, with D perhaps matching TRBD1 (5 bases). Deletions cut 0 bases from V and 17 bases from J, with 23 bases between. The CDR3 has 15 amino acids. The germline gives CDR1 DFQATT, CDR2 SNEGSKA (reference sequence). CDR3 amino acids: CSARDYRSGANALTF. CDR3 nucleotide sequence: TGCAGTGCTAGAGATTACCGTTCTGGGGCCAACGCCTTGACTTTC.

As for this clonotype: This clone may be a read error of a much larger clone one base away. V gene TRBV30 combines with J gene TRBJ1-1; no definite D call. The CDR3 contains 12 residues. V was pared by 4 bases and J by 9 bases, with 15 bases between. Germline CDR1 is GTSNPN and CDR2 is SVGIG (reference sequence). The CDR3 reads CAWTPGERQAFF. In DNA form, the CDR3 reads TGTGCCTGGACCCCGGGAGAGCGACAAGCTTTCTTT.

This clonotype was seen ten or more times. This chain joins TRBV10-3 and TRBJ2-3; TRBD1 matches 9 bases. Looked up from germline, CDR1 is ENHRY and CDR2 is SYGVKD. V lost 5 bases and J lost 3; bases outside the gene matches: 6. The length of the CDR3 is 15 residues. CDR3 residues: CAISPSGQGTDTQYF. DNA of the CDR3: TGTGCCATCAGTCCTTCGGGACAGGGTACAGATACGCAGTATTTT.

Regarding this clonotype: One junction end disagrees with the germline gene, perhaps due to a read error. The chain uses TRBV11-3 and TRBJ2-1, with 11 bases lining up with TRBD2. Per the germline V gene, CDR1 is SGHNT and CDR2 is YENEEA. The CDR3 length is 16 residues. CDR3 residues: CASSLTLAGVTSEQLF. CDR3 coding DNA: TGTGCCAGCAGCTTAACACTAGCGGGAGTAACAAGTGAGCAGCTCTTC.

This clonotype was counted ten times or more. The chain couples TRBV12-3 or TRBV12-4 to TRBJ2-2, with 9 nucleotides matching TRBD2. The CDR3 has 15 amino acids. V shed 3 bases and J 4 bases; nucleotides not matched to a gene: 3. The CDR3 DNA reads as TGTGCCAGCAGTTTGGGTAGCGGGAGCACCGGGGAGCTGTTTTTT. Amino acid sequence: CASSLGSGSTGELFF.

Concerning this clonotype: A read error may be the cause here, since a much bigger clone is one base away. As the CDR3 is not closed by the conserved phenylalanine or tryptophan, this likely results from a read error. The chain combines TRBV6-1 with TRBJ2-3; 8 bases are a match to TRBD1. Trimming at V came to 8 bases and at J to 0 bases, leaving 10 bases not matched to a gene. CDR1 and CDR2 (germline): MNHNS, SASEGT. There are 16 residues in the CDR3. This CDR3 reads CASVSGQGISTDTQYY. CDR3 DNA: TGTGCCAGCGTATCCGGACAGGGCATAAGCACAGATACGCAGTATTAT.